The source of this T cell receptor (beta chain) is a study of T cells after yellow fever vaccination. There are a few counts of this clonotype. The antigen is undetermined. TCRdb passed the 5' RACE reads through MiXCR, listing each CDR3 protein once. This sample carries 510,000 or so distinct CDR3 sequences, roughly 21% of them seen once, and the ten largest clones take 14%. This CDR3 has 16 residues. Trimming left V 4 bases short and J 9 bases short, with 21 bases between. The germline gives CDR1 SGHDN, CDR2 FVKESK. Study-level findings and limits: Clones that expanded after primary vaccination mostly reappeared after the booster (approximately 96% CD4, roughly 90% CD8).

This TCR derives from a man aged 25 to 45 who received the YFV17D yellow fever vaccine. The sample in question was PBMCs, obtained 15 days after the yellow fever booster vaccination. The J gene is TRBJ2-2, the V gene TRBV14; weak D call: TRBD1 (6 bases). The DNA of the CDR3 is TGTGCCAGCAGCCCAACTGGGGGCGCGAACTTCCGGGAGCTGTTTTTT. Its translation is CASSPTGGANFRELFF.